This is a list of T cell receptor beta chains from one sample in a study of blood T cell repertoires in COVID-19. TCRdb's copy holds only in-frame clones and misses some; the assay was immunoSEQ multiplex PCR. The data contain tens of thousands of clones, about four fifths of them singletons. The specimen was peripheral blood. Receptors were obtained from a woman older than 75 with active or convalescent COVID-19. Both conserved end residues are part of each CDR3. D genes are given only for firm matches. Rows may omit the clone size; those that give it use once, few, many or a size class.

V gene: TRBV7-2
D gene: TRBD1
clone size: .
J gene: TRBJ2-5
CDR3 DNA: TGTGCCAGCAGCTTAAGATTGAGGGGGCGGAGGGAGACCCAGTACTTC
CDR3 protein: CASSLRLRGRRETQYF

V gene: TRBV7-7
D gene: .
clone size: medium-sized
J gene: TRBJ2-2
CDR3 DNA: TGTGCTAGCAGCCCGGCGGAGGCCGGGGAGCTGTTTTTT
CDR3 protein: CASSPAEAGELFF

V gene: TRBV9
D gene: .
clone size: .
J gene: TRBJ2-7
CDR3 DNA: TGTGCCAGCAGCGGGCCGCCGGGGAGGGGGAGATACGAGCAGTACTTC
CDR3 protein: CASSGPPGRGRYEQYF

V gene: TRBV19
D gene: .
clone size: .
J gene: TRBJ2-2
CDR3 DNA: TGTGCCAGTAGTACGACAGCCTACACCGGGGAGCTGTTTTTT
CDR3 protein: CASSTTAYTGELFF

V gene: TRBV3-1/TRBV3-2
D gene: TRBD1
clone size: .
J gene: TRBJ1-4
CDR3 DNA: TGTGCCAGCAGCCGAGCGTGGGACAGGGGGACTAATGAAAAACTGTTTTTT
CDR3 protein: CASSRAWDRGTNEKLFF

V gene: TRBV5-1
D gene: TRBD2
clone size: .
J gene: TRBJ2-2
CDR3 DNA: TGCGCCAGCAGCGTACTAGCGGGGGGACTCACCGGGGAGCTGTTTTTT
CDR3 protein: CASSVLAGGLTGELFF

V gene: TRBV3-1/TRBV3-2
D gene: .
clone size: .
J gene: TRBJ2-1
CDR3 DNA: TGTGCCAGCAGCCAAAGAGGACAGTACAATGAGCAGTTCTTC
CDR3 protein: CASSQRGQYNEQFF

V gene: TRBV28
D gene: TRBD2
clone size: .
J gene: TRBJ2-3
CDR3 DNA: TGTGCCAGCAGTTTAGGACTAGCGGGGGGCCGCAGCACAGATACGCAGTATTTT
CDR3 protein: CASSLGLAGGRSTDTQYF

V gene: TRBV7-2
D gene: TRBD1
clone size: .
J gene: TRBJ2-2
CDR3 DNA: TGTGCCAGCAGCTTAGGGGACAGGAACACCGGGGAGCTGTTTTTT
CDR3 protein: CASSLGDRNTGELFF

V gene: TRBV6-4
D gene: TRBD1
clone size: .
J gene: TRBJ2-1
CDR3 DNA: TGTGCCAGCTTGTCCCGGGACAGGGGGGGTGAGCAGTTCTTC
CDR3 protein: CASLSRDRGGEQFF

V gene: TRBV6-4
D gene: .
clone size: .
J gene: TRBJ1-1
CDR3 DNA: TGTGCCAGCAGTGACAGGGGCCAAGCTTTCTTT
CDR3 protein: CASSDRGQAFF

V gene: TRBV7-9
D gene: .
clone size: .
J gene: TRBJ2-7
CDR3 DNA: TGTGCCAGCAGCGTTTCGGGAATTTTGGGCGAGCAGTACTTC
CDR3 protein: CASSVSGILGEQYF

V gene: TRBV19
D gene: .
clone size: .
J gene: TRBJ1-1
CDR3 DNA: TGTGCCAGTAGTTCCAGGTTGGGCACTGAAGCTTTCTTT
CDR3 protein: CASSSRLGTEAFF

V gene: TRBV3-1/TRBV3-2
D gene: .
clone size: .
J gene: TRBJ1-3
CDR3 DNA: TGTGCCAGCAGCCAAGATTCGGGAAACACCATATATTTT
CDR3 protein: CASSQDSGNTIYF

V gene: TRBV3-1/TRBV3-2
D gene: .
clone size: .
J gene: TRBJ1-1
CDR3 DNA: TGTGCCAGCAGCCAAGGGCGACAGTTCAGGAACACTGAAGCTTTCTTT
CDR3 protein: CASSQGRQFRNTEAFF

V gene: TRBV4-3
D gene: TRBD1
clone size: .
J gene: TRBJ2-2
CDR3 DNA: TGCGCCAGCAGCCGATACTACAACAGGGGATTAGCCGGGGAGCTGTTTTTT
CDR3 protein: CASSRYYNRGLAGELFF

V gene: TRBV18
D gene: .
clone size: .
J gene: TRBJ1-4
CDR3 DNA: TGTGCCAGCTCACCGGGGACTCCCCGGAATGAAAAACTGTTTTTT
CDR3 protein: CASSPGTPRNEKLFF

V gene: TRBV14
D gene: .
clone size: .
J gene: TRBJ1-1
CDR3 DNA: TGTGCCAGCAGCCAAAGGATAGCATCCGCCCGCACTGAAGCTTTCTTT
CDR3 protein: CASSQRIASARTEAFF

V gene: TRBV6-2/TRBV6-3
D gene: TRBD1
clone size: .
J gene: TRBJ1-5
CDR3 DNA: TGTGCCAGCAGTCTTCAGGACAGGGGCAATCAGCCCCAGCATTTT
CDR3 protein: CASSLQDRGNQPQHF

V gene: TRBV6-4
D gene: .
clone size: .
J gene: TRBJ1-2
CDR3 DNA: TGTGCCAGCAGTGAGTCACAGGCGGGGGGCTACACCTTC
CDR3 protein: CASSESQAGGYTF

V gene: TRBV6-5
D gene: .
clone size: once
J gene: TRBJ1-2
CDR3 DNA: TGTGCCAGCAGCGACGTCCCAAGGAGTGGCTACACCTTC
CDR3 protein: CASSDVPRSGYTF

V gene: TRBV12-3/TRBV12-4
D gene: .
clone size: few
J gene: TRBJ2-2
CDR3 DNA: TGTGCCAGCAGTCCCAGCAGGGTCGGGGAGCTGTTTTTT
CDR3 protein: CASSPSRVGELFF

V gene: TRBV6-6
D gene: .
clone size: few
J gene: TRBJ2-7
CDR3 DNA: TGTGCCAGCAGTTACCAAGTCGCAGGGGAAGAGCAGTACTTC
CDR3 protein: CASSYQVAGEEQYF